The 8 T cell receptor beta chains listed next were all sequenced from one sample in a study of identical twins. Each CDR3 protein gets one entry after TCRdb re-called the 5' RACE reads with MiXCR. This repertoire shows about 470,000 distinct CDR3 sequences, less than 25% found once; its top ten account for 2.9%. These data are also associated with another study on T cells expressing NK-cell markers.

What was sequenced was CD4+ T cells sorted from blood. These receptors were taken from a woman aged 18-29 years in good health.

The CDR3 here is CASIDRGVHEQYF. In nucleotides, the CDR3 is TGTGCCAGCATTGACAGGGGCGTCCACGAGCAGTACTTC. The chain joins TRBV6-2 or TRBV6-3 to TRBJ2-7, with 8 positions matching TRBD1. The CDR3 contains 13 residues. CDR1 is MNHEY and CDR2 is SVGEGT in the germline V gene. Trimming took 7 bases from V and 5 from J; bases not matched to a gene: 7.

The sample holds a few counts of this clonotype. The chain combines TRBV29-1 with TRBJ2-3, with D tentatively TRBD2 (5 bases). The CDR3 sequence is 12 residues long. Trimming removed 4 bases from V and 5 bases from J, with 10 bases in between. CDR1 is SQVTM, CDR2 ANQGSEA, per germline. The CDR3 nucleotides are TGCAGCGTTGCCTCCGGGGAAGATACGCAGTATTTT. This encodes CSVASGEDTQYF.

This clonotype was seen repeatedly, ten times or more. This sequence joins TRBV5-1 and TRBJ1-2; 9 bases agree with TRBD1. The CDR3 is 13 amino acids. From germline, CDR1 is SGHRS and CDR2 YFSETQ. The J segment lost 9 bases and the V segment lost 4 bases, leaving 7 bases of the junction unmatched. The CDR3 protein is CASSIPGQGRYTF. The CDR3 bases are TGCGCCAGCAGCATACCGGGACAGGGACGCTACACCTTC.

The V call is TRBV10-3, the J call TRBJ2-3; a weak D match, TRBD2 (5 bases). Trimming stripped 0 bases from V and 8 bases from J, with 15 bases between. The CDR3 extends over 15 amino acids. CDR1 and CDR2 (germline): ENHRY, SYGVKD. For the CDR3, the DNA is TGTGCCATCAGTGAGTCTAAGGAGGTCGTCGGTACGCAGTATTTT. Its protein is CAISESKEVVGTQYF.

This chain links TRBV20-1 with TRBJ2-1; 11 bases map to TRBD2. The V gene end was trimmed by 6 bases and the J gene end by 7 bases; junction bases not matched to a gene: 11. Germline V gene lookup returns CDR1 DFQATT and CDR2 SNEGSKA (reference sequence). The CDR3 is 15 amino acids. DNA for the CDR3: TGCAGTGCCATACCCTCTAGCGGGGGGATGAATGAGCAGTTCTTC. Encoded protein: CSAIPSSGGMNEQFF.

The CDR3 loop is CASSHPGGEAFF. CDR3 bases: TGTGCCAGCAGCCACCCGGGTGGTGAAGCTTTCTTT. V is TRBV7-9 and J is TRBJ1-1, with D unclear. The V gene lost 5 bases and the J gene lost 7 bases, with 11 bases spanning the gap. The V gene's germline CDR1 is SEHNR and CDR2 FQNEAQ (reference sequence). The CDR3 consists of 12 residues.

V gene TRBV19 combines with J gene TRBJ2-3, with D possibly matching TRBD2 (6 bases). The ends were cut back, 10 bases at V and 2 bases at J, with 16 bases in the middle. Germline-derived CDR1 and CDR2 are LNHDA and SQIVND (reference sequence). This CDR3 region has 14 residues. The CDR3 region is CATGISGYTDTQYF. CDR3 nucleotide sequence: TGTGCCACTGGGATTAGCGGATACACAGATACGCAGTATTTT.

There are a few counts of this clonotype. CDR3: CASSLVAGVNNEQFF. The CDR3 DNA follows: TGCGCCAGCAGCTTGGTAGCGGGAGTGAACAATGAGCAGTTCTTC. V gene TRBV5-1 combines with J gene TRBJ2-1; 9 bases agree with TRBD2. There are 15 residues in the CDR3. Trimming cost V 0 bases and J 5 bases; bases outside gene matches: 3. Germline CDR1 reads SGHRS; CDR2 reads YFSETQ.